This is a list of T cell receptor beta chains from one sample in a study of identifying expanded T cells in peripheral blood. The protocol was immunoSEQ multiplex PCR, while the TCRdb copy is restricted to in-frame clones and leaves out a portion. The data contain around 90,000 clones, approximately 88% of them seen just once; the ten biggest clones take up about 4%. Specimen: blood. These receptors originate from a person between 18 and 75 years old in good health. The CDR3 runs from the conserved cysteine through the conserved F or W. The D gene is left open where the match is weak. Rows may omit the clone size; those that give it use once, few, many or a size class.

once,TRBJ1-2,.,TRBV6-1,CASSPGTEYGYTF,TGTGCCAGCAGCCCCGGTACGGAATATGGCTACACCTTC
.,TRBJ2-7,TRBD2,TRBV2,CASSEASLVGGYYEQYF,TGTGCCAGCAGTGAAGCGTCGTTAGTCGGGGGGTATTACGAGCAGTACTTC
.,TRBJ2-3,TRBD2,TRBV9,CASSVAGTSGKYTQYF,TGTGCCAGCAGCGTAGCTGGGACTAGCGGGAAGTATACGCAGTATTTT
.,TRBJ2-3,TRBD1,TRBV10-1,CASSESRDREDTQYF,TGCGCCAGCAGTGAGTCGAGGGACAGGGAAGATACGCAGTATTTT
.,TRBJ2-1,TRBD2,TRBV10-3,CAIRLMAGGRDEQFF,TGTGCCATCAGGCTCATGGCGGGGGGGCGGGATGAGCAGTTCTTC
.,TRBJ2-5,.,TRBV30,CAWSPPPGTQYF,TGTGCCTGGAGTCCTCCCCCGGGGACCCAGTACTTC
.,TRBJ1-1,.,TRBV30,CAWTLYGVTEAFF,TGTGCCTGGACTCTATACGGTGTCACTGAAGCTTTCTTT
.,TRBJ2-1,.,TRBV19,CASSIGASSGYYNEQFF,TGTGCCAGTAGTATCGGGGCTTCGAGCGGGTACTACAATGAGCAGTTCTTC
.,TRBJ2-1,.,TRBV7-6,CASSLGVSGVNEQFF,TGTGCCAGCAGCTTAGGGGTTAGCGGAGTCAATGAGCAGTTCTTC
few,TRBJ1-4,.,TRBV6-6,CASSYTGSGSEKLFF,TGTGCCAGCAGTTACACAGGGTCGGGGAGTGAAAAACTGTTTTTT
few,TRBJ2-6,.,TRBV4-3,CASSQDIGSGANVLTF,TGCGCCAGCAGCCAAGATATCGGCTCTGGGGCCAACGTCCTGACTTTC
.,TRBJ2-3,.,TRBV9,CASSVLSTDTQYF,TGTGCCAGCAGCGTTCTGAGCACAGATACGCAGTATTTT
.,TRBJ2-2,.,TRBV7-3,CASSPGRKNTGELFF,TGTGCCAGCAGCCCAGGAAGGAAGAACACCGGGGAGCTGTTTTTT
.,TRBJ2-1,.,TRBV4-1,CASSQVTTGAEQFF,TGCGCCAGCAGCCAAGTTACTACGGGAGCGGAGCAGTTCTTC
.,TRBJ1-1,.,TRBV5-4,CASSSVGVNTEAFF,TGTGCCAGCAGCTCGGTGGGGGTGAACACTGAAGCTTTCTTT
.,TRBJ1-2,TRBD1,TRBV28,CASSPMTGANYGYTF,TGTGCCAGCAGTCCGATGACAGGGGCCAACTATGGCTACACCTTC
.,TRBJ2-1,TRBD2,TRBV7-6,CASSPGLAGVVSYNEQFF,TGTGCCAGCAGCCCTGGACTAGCGGGGGTGGTCTCCTACAATGAGCAGTTCTTC
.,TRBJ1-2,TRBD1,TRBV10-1,CASSEDRGLGGYTF,TGCGCCAGCAGTGAGGACAGGGGATTAGGCGGCTACACCTTC
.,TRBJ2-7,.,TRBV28,CASSPRVTGTYEQYF,TGTGCCAGCAGTCCGCGGGTGACTGGCACCTACGAGCAGTACTTC
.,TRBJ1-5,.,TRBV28,CASIHGGNQPQHF,TGTGCCAGCATCCACGGGGGCAATCAGCCCCAGCATTTT
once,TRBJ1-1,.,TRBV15,CATAKENTEAFF,TGTGCCACCGCAAAAGAAAACACTGAAGCTTTCTTT
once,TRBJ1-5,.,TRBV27,CASRTREQPQHF,TGTGCCAGCAGGACACGGGAACAGCCCCAGCATTTT
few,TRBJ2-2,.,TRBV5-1,CASSLDDQAGELFF,TGCGCCAGCAGCTTGGATGATCAAGCCGGGGAGCTGTTTTTT
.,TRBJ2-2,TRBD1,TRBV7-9,CASEGTGQPNTGELFF,TGTGCCAGCGAAGGGACGGGACAGCCAAACACCGGGGAGCTGTTTTTT
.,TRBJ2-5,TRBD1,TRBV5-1,CASSPRGRQETQYF,TGCGCCAGCTCCCCGAGGGGGCGGCAAGAGACCCAGTACTTC
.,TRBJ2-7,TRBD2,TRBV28,CASSSTSGNPYEQYF,TGTGCCAGCAGCTCGACTAGCGGGAACCCCTACGAGCAGTACTTC
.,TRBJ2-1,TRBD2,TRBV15,CATSEREDAYNEQFF,TGTGCCACCTCCGAGCGGGAGGACGCCTACAATGAGCAGTTCTTC
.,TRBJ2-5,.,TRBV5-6,CASSLMQETQYF,TGTGCCAGCAGCTTGATGCAAGAGACCCAGTACTTC
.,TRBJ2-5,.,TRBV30,CAGTQGKETQYF,TGTGCCGGAACCCAGGGTAAAGAGACCCAGTACTTC
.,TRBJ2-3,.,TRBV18,CASSPGGADTQYF,TGTGCCAGCTCACCGGGGGGAGCAGATACGCAGTATTTT
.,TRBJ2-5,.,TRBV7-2,CASSLDRWRQETQYF,TGTGCCAGCAGCTTAGACCGGTGGCGGCAAGAGACCCAGTACTTC
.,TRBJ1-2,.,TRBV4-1,CASSHRRWNYGYTF,TGCGCCAGCAGCCATAGAAGGTGGAACTATGGCTACACCTTC
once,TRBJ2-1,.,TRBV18,CASSASGQTYNEQFF,TGTGCCAGCTCAGCTTCGGGACAAACCTACAATGAGCAGTTCTTC
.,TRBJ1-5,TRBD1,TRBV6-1,CASRYRGESNQPQHF,TGTGCCAGCAGGTACAGGGGGGAGAGCAATCAGCCCCAGCATTTT
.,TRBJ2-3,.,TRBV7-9,CASSSSGMGTDTQYF,TGTGCCAGCAGCTCTTCCGGGATGGGCACAGATACGCAGTATTTT
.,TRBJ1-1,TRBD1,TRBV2,CASTGTGGLDTEAFF,TGTGCCAGCACCGGGACAGGGGGCTTGGACACTGAAGCTTTCTTT
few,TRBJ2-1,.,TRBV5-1,CASSLGARDNEQFF,TGCGCCAGCAGCTTAGGGGCCAGGGACAATGAGCAGTTCTTC
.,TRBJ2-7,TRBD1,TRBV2,CASSPPTGIGSYEQYF,TGTGCCAGCAGCCCACCGACAGGGATTGGCTCCTACGAGCAGTACTTC
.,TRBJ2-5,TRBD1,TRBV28,CASSLSSGTGVETQYF,TGTGCCAGCAGTTTATCTTCCGGGACAGGGGTAGAGACCCAGTACTTC
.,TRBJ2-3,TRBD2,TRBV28,CASSLGLAGGWTDTQYF,TGTGCCAGCAGTTTAGGACTAGCGGGAGGCTGGACAGATACGCAGTATTTT
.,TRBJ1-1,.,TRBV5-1,CASRETGDRLEAFF,TGCGCCAGCAGAGAAACAGGAGACCGCCTTGAAGCTTTCTTT
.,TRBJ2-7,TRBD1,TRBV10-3,CAITDDRGGYEQYF,TGTGCCATCACCGACGACAGGGGGGGATACGAGCAGTACTTC
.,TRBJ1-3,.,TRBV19,CASSMFGVSGNTIYF,TGTGCCAGTAGTATGTTCGGGGTCTCTGGAAACACCATATATTTT
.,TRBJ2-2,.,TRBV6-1,CASTGNQNTGELFF,TGTGCCAGCACTGGCAACCAGAACACCGGGGAGCTGTTTTTT
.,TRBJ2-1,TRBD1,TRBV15,CATSRGQGNEQFF,TGTGCCACCAGCAGAGGACAGGGGAATGAGCAGTTCTTC
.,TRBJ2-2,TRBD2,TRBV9,CASSPDGGGVGGELFF,TGTGCCAGCAGCCCCGATGGCGGGGGGGTTGGCGGGGAGCTGTTTTTT
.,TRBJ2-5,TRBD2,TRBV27,CASSLIPLAGEETQYF,TGTGCCAGCAGTTTAATTCCCCTAGCGGGAGAAGAGACCCAGTACTTC
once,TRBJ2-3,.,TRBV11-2,CASSPTRDQKKYF,TGTGCCAGCAGCCCAACCCGGGACCAAAAAAAATATTTT
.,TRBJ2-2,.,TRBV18,CASSFGTGELFF,TGTGCCAGCTCTTTCGGGACCGGGGAGCTGTTTTTT
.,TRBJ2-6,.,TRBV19,CASIGSRSGANVLTF,TGTGCCAGTATCGGCAGCCGTTCTGGGGCCAACGTCCTGACTTTC
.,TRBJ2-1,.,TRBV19,CASIGDGLTYNEQFF,TGTGCCAGTATTGGGGACGGACTTACTTACAATGAGCAGTTCTTC
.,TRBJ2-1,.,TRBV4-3,CASSPRGLADNEQFF,TGCGCCAGCAGCCCTCGGGGACTGGCCGACAATGAGCAGTTCTTC
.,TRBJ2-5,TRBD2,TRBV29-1,CSVEGLAGGRETQYF,TGCAGCGTTGAAGGACTAGCGGGAGGCAGAGAGACCCAGTACTTC